The 2 T cell receptor beta chains below were found in one sample sequenced in a study of T cell changes during pregnancy in multiple sclerosis. Method: immunoSEQ multiplex PCR; TCRdb's copy keeps in-frame clones and lacks some. This sample has tens of thousands of clones, with 88% found just once. The sequencing here drew on CD4+ T cells from peripheral blood mononuclear cells, taken in the second trimester of pregnancy. These receptors all stem from a female donor with multiple sclerosis, enrolled in a pregnancy study.

The chain combines TRBV28 with TRBJ1-2, with D maybe TRBD1 (6 bases). The CDR3 is 12 amino acids. Trimming stripped 4 bases from V and 7 bases from J, with 10 bases between. Germline V CDR1 and CDR2: MDHEN, SYDVKM. The CDR3 nucleotides read TGTGCCAGCAGTTCGGGGGGCGGTGGCTACACCTTC. Its protein is CASSSGGGGYTF.

The chain couples TRBV4-1 to TRBJ2-7, with TRBD2 matching 10 bases. V gave up 1 base and J gave up 3 bases; unmatched junction bases: 3. The germline V gene encodes CDR1 MGHRA and CDR2 YSYEKL. This CDR3 is 15 amino acids long. The chain's CDR3 is CASSQGTSGVYEQYF. The CDR3 DNA is TGCGCCAGCAGCCAAGGGACTAGCGGAGTCTACGAGCAGTACTTC.